This T cell receptor beta chain derives from a study of T-cell memory formation after mild COVID-19. The study, taken as a whole, reports: Later expanders leaned CD4+, whereas day 15 to 85 contracting clones were balanced CD4/CD8. Those CD4+ clones that contracted were mainly in CM and EM (CD8+ ones in EMRA).

There are 15 residues in the CDR3. The ends lost 4 bases at V and 5 bases at J; junction bases unmatched: 5. The V gene's germline CDR1 is DFQATT and CDR2 SNEGSKA (reference sequence). Points on this clonotype: Its antigen is currently unknown.

Via MiXCR, TCRdb re-called the 5' RACE reads, giving one row per CDR3 protein. The table has roughly 560,000 distinct CDR3 sequences, about a fifth seen once; the top ten hold around 12%. The TCR sequence derives from an adult woman who had mild COVID-19 (a few samples of this study predate the infection). Cell type and time point are not known. The chain combines TRBV20-1 with TRBJ2-5; 15 bases line up with TRBD2. Material: PBMCs or a T cell subset sorted from them (not recorded which). For the CDR3, the DNA is TGCAGTGCTACCGGGACTAGCGGGAGGTCGGAGACCCAGTACTTC. It is translated as CSATGTSGRSETQYF.